These 26 T cell receptor beta chains came from one sample sequenced in a study of blood T cells in healthy people across ages. Sample-barcoded 5' priming and a J-beta primer mix drove a second PCR of roughly 6 to 12 cycles. TCRdb passed the 5' RACE reads through MiXCR, listing each CDR3 protein once. The table records about 1.6 million distinct CDR3 sequences, approximately 32% of them present only once. Sequenced input: blood. Receptor source: a woman in her 30s in good health.

This clonotype was picked up a small number of times. The J gene is TRBJ1-4, the V gene TRBV6-1; 10 positions match TRBD1. This CDR3 comprises 18 residues. The ends lost 4 bases at V and 7 bases at J; junction bases unmatched: 15. Germline CDR1 MNHNS, CDR2 SASEGT. CDR3 residues: CASSATGTGVLFGEKLFF. DNA of the CDR3: TGTGCCAGCAGTGCTACCGGGACAGGGGTCCTGTTCGGTGAAAAACTGTTTTTT.

This chain connects TRBV6-1 to TRBJ2-3, with 9 bases aligning to TRBD1. Germline V gene data show CDR1 as MNHNS and CDR2 as SASEGT. This CDR3 has 14 residues. Trimming removed 7 bases from V and 1 base from J; junction bases left unmatched: 3. CDR3 bases: TGTGCCAGCATAACAGGGGGCGGCACAGATACGCAGTATTTT. Translating gives CASITGGGTDTQYF.

Turning to this clonotype: An end of the junction does not agree with germline; a read error may underlie this. The chain links TRBV12-3 or TRBV12-4 to TRBJ2-7; D remains unclear. This CDR3 has 12 residues. The CDR3: CTSSLGSHEQYF. CDR3 coding DNA: TGTACCAGCAGTTTAGGGTCCCACGAGCAGTACTTC.

For the CDR3, the DNA is TGTGCCAGCAGCTGGGGACGGACGCACTATGGCTACACCTTC. Translating it yields CASSWGRTHYGYTF. The chain recombines TRBV5-5 with TRBJ1-2, with D maybe TRBD1 (5 bases). V was trimmed by 3 bases and J by 3 bases, leaving 12 bases between them. The CDR3 length is 14 residues. Germline lookup yields CDR1 SGHKS and CDR2 YYEKEE (reference sequence).

This clonotype was recorded a few times. V is TRBV6-1 and J is TRBJ1-5; D is unclear. Trimming cost V 5 bases and J 0 bases, with 11 bases left between them. Germline lookup yields CDR1 MNHNS and CDR2 SASEGT. CDR3 length: 15 amino acids. The CDR3 protein is CASSPRPVSNQPQHF. CDR3 coding DNA: TGTGCCAGCAGTCCAAGGCCGGTTAGCAATCAGCCCCAGCATTTT.

The chain carries TRBV27 and TRBJ1-1; D call uncertain. The CDR3 totals 16 residues. Per the germline V gene, CDR1 is MNHEY and CDR2 is SMNVEV (reference sequence). The V end lost 5 bases, the J end lost 0 bases, and 16 bases lay between the germline ends. This CDR3 is CASSPWAEGMNTEAFF. The CDR3 DNA sequence: TGTGCCAGCAGTCCATGGGCAGAGGGTATGAACACTGAAGCTTTCTTT.

The sample holds a few counts of this clonotype. This chain uses TRBV27 with TRBJ2-6; D uncertain. Germline values: CDR1 MNHEY, CDR2 SMNVEV (reference sequence). V lost 6 bases and J 0 bases, leaving 18 bases between the germline ends. CDR3 length equals 18 residues. The CDR3 DNA sequence: TGTGCCAGCAGCGACTTAGCCGTCGTACACTCTGGGGCCAACGTCCTGACTTTC. Translation gives CASSDLAVVHSGANVLTF. Based on the CDR3 plus reference TRBV27 and TRBJ2-6, the full variable domain is EAQVTQNPRYLITVTGKKLTVTCSQNMNHEYMSWYRQDPGLGLRQIYYSMNVEVTDKGDVPEGYKVSRKEKRNFPLILESPSPNQTSLYFCASSDLAVVHSGANVLTFGAGSRLTVL.

This clonotype turned up a few times. This chain connects TRBV30 to TRBJ2-5; D call uncertain. V dropped 4 bases and J dropped 6 bases, with 9 bases sitting between them. Germline V gene data show CDR1 as GTSNPN and CDR2 as SVGIG (reference sequence). CDR3 length: 11 amino acids. The CDR3 region is CAWKVRQTQYF. The CDR3 coding sequence is TGTGCCTGGAAAGTTAGGCAGACCCAGTACTTC. The full variable domain, in which reference TRBV30 and TRBJ2-5 provide the parts outside the CDR3, is SQTIHQWPATLVQPVGSPLSLECTVEGTSNPNLYWYRQAAGRGLQLLFYSVGIGQISSEVPQNLSASRPQDRQFILSSKKLLLSDSGFYLCAWKVRQTQYFGPGTRLLVL.

This clonotype was observed a few times. The chain recombines TRBV20-1 with TRBJ1-1, with D unresolved. Between the trimmed V and J ends, which lost 3 bases and 4 bases, there was a span of 21 bases. There are 16 residues in the CDR3. Germline V gene lookup returns CDR1 DFQATT and CDR2 SNEGSKA (reference sequence). As DNA, the CDR3 is TGCAGTGCTAGTTTCAAGGTCGGGCAGAGAACCACTGAAGCTTTCTTT. This sequence encodes CSASFKVGQRTTEAFF.

V is TRBV5-1 and J is TRBJ2-1; TRBD1 is a possible D gene (5 bases). CDR3 size: 15 residues. The V gene lost 0 bases and the J gene lost 0 bases, with 7 bases spanning the gap. CDR1 is SGHRS, CDR2 YFSETQ, per germline. DNA for the CDR3: TGCGCCAGCAGCTTGGAGGGGCGCTCCTACAATGAGCAGTTCTTC. It is translated as CASSLEGRSYNEQFF.

The chain carries TRBV4-1 and TRBJ2-5; 8 bases agree with TRBD1. The germline CDR1 and CDR2 sequences are MGHRA and YSYEKL. The CDR3 has 14 amino acids. The V gene end was trimmed by 3 bases and the J gene end by 3 bases; junction bases not matched to a gene: 3. The CDR3 DNA reads as TGCGCCAGCAGCCACGCGGACAGGGAAGAGACCCAGTACTTC. Translating gives CASSHADREETQYF.

The CDR3 DNA reads TGTGCCAGCAGCTGGGGACAGGGGGTGGCATACGAGCAGTACTTC. Translating gives CASSWGQGVAYEQYF. The chain couples TRBV7-8 to TRBJ2-5; 11 positions agree with TRBD1. The tail of the sequence fits TRBJ2-7 better, so the J call may be wrong. There are 15 residues in the CDR3. Germline loops: CDR1 SGHVS, CDR2 FQNEAQ.

The V and J genes are TRBV5-1 and TRBJ2-1, with 7 bases matching TRBD2. CDR3 size: 16 residues. With V trimmed by 4 bases and J by 1 base, 8 bases remained unmatched. Germline CDR1 and CDR2: SGHRS and YFSETQ. CDR3 loop: CASSKNLAVSYNEQFF. The CDR3 DNA follows: TGCGCCAGCAGCAAAAACCTAGCGGTGTCCTACAATGAGCAGTTCTTC.

V gene TRBV6-5 combines with J gene TRBJ2-3; 8 bases match TRBD2. Germline V gene lookup returns CDR1 MNHEY and CDR2 SVGAGI. Germline trimming cut 2 bases from V and 4 bases from J; bases unmatched to any gene: 5. This CDR3 has 15 residues. Written as DNA, the CDR3 is TGTGCCAGCAGTTACAGCGGGAGTAGTCCAGATACGCAGTATTTT. This encodes CASSYSGSSPDTQYF.

The J gene is TRBJ1-1, the V gene TRBV27; no clear D. The CDR3 sequence is 17 residues long. The germline V and J ends were trimmed by 7 bases and 4 bases, with 25 bases remaining between them. The germline V gene has CDR1 MNHEY and CDR2 SMNVEV (reference sequence). The CDR3 spells CASTAKKGRLKGTEAFF. CDR3 nucleotides: TGTGCCAGCACCGCAAAAAAAGGCCGCTTAAAGGGCACTGAAGCTTTCTTT.

This clonotype was found many times. V gene TRBV7-9 combines with J gene TRBJ2-5; 9 nucleotides align to TRBD1. The CDR3 spans 14 residues. CDR1 is SEHNR, CDR2 FQNEAQ, per germline (reference sequence). The junction had 6 bases not matched to a gene; V was cut back by 4 bases and J by 6 bases. DNA of the CDR3: TGTGCCAGCAGCTCGACAGGGGGATCTCAGACCCAGTACTTC. Its translation: CASSSTGGSQTQYF.

This clonotype has a handful of counts. The rearrangement links TRBV27 to TRBJ2-3, with TRBD2 matching over 7 bases. V dropped 3 bases and J dropped 0; count of bases not matched to a gene: 9. CDR1 and CDR2 from the germline V gene are MNHEY and SMNVEV (reference sequence). The CDR3 covers 17 residues. In nucleotides, the CDR3 is TGTGCCAGCAGTTTTATCCCGGGACTAATTAGCACAGATACGCAGTATTTT. Residues: CASSFIPGLISTDTQYF.

The J gene is TRBJ2-5, the V gene TRBV20-1; D is unresolved. Trimming left V 5 bases short and J 2 bases short, with 6 bases between. Germline V lookup: CDR1 DFQATT, CDR2 SNEGSKA (reference sequence). The CDR3 is 11 amino acids. The CDR3 reads CSARHQETQYF. As DNA, the CDR3 is TGCAGTGCTCGGCATCAAGAGACCCAGTACTTC.

V and J are TRBV20-1 and TRBJ2-7; 10 bases map to TRBD2. Germline CDR1 DFQATT, CDR2 SNEGSKA (reference sequence). The V gene end was trimmed by 0 bases and the J gene end by 2 bases; junction bases not matched to a gene: 10. The CDR3 is 17 amino acids. CDR3: CSARDSRLAGKAYEQYF. CDR3 DNA sequence: TGCAGTGCTAGAGACTCTCGACTAGCGGGTAAAGCCTACGAGCAGTACTTC.

Concerning this clonotype itself: Germline is not matched at one junction end, which may reflect a read error. The chain recombines TRBV7-3 with TRBJ1-5, with a tentative D call TRBD1 (6 bases). This CDR3 has 13 amino acids. Germline assignment: CDR1 SGHTA and CDR2 FQGTGA. CDR3 sequence reads: CASSQDSDQPRHF. The CDR3 region has the DNA TGTGCCAGCAGCCAGGACAGCGATCAGCCCCGGCATTTT.

This clonotype occurred once. Germline is not matched at one junction end, which may reflect a read error. The rearrangement uses TRBV6-2 or TRBV6-3 and TRBJ2-3; D possibly matches TRBD1 or TRBD2 (5 bases each). CDR3 length: 13 amino acids. The germline CDR1 and CDR2 sequences are MNHEY and SVGEGT. CDR3 sequence: CASTLWETDSQYF. The CDR3 DNA reads TGTGCCAGCACCTTATGGGAGACAGATTCGCAGTATTTT.

This clonotype was detected only once. The V call is TRBV2, the J call TRBJ1-2, with 9 bases fitting TRBD1. The V segment lost 4 bases and the J segment 0 bases; nucleotides outside the gene matches: 6. Germline loops: CDR1 SNHLY, CDR2 FYNNEI. This CDR3 contains 16 residues. This CDR3 is CASSGGTGRANYGYTF. The CDR3 nucleotides are TGTGCCAGCAGTGGGGGGACAGGGAGAGCTAACTATGGCTACACCTTC.

The table lists this clonotype with many counts. J is TRBJ1-2 and V is TRBV20-1; D is perhaps TRBD1 (6 bases). This CDR3 has 15 residues. V shed 2 bases and J shed 8 bases, with 21 bases lying between them. CDR1 DFQATT and CDR2 SNEGSKA come from the germline V gene (reference sequence). CDR3 sequence: CSARFPGASGAGYTF. CDR3 coding DNA: TGCAGTGCTAGATTTCCGGGGGCCTCAGGGGCGGGCTACACCTTC.

Only a few counts were recorded for this clonotype. This chain joins TRBV5-1 and TRBJ2-3; D call uncertain. This CDR3 contains 15 residues. CDR1 is SGHRS, CDR2 YFSETQ, per germline. Between the trimmed V and J ends, which lost 2 bases and 2 bases, there was a span of 12 bases. The CDR3 here is CASSFKAGYTDTQYF. The CDR3 DNA follows: TGCGCCAGCAGCTTTAAGGCTGGGTACACAGATACGCAGTATTTT.

This clonotype was detected ten times or more. The J gene is TRBJ2-7, the V gene TRBV29-1, with D possibly matching TRBD2 (6 bases). V lost 6 bases to trimming and J lost 3 bases, with 21 bases between them. Germline CDR1 reads SQVTM; CDR2 reads ANQGSEA. This CDR3 is built from 15 residues. CDR3 coding DNA: TGCAGCGTGGAGGGCGTACAGCATAATAACTACGAGCAGTACTTC. It encodes CSVEGVQHNNYEQYF.

In its sample, this clonotype was seen a few times. This CDR3 is CASRGLAGWEDTQYF. The CDR3 region has the DNA TGTGCCAGCAGAGGACTAGCGGGATGGGAGGATACGCAGTATTTT. This chain connects TRBV28 to TRBJ2-3; 12 bases fit TRBD2. Germline trimming cut 6 bases from V and 6 bases from J; bases unmatched to any gene: 7. Per germline, CDR1 MDHEN and CDR2 SYDVKM. The CDR3 runs 15 residues.